This TCR beta chain was sequenced in a study of CD8+ T cells in alopecia areata. For the study at large: Treatment ran 6 to 18 months, with 6 months of follow-up afterward.

As to treatment: oral pan-JAK inhibitor, 5-10 mg twice daily. RNA was isolated and reverse transcribed to cDNA, the sequencing template. The table came from immunoSEQ multiplex PCR; TCRdb's copy has only in-frame clones and leaves some out. The repertoire consists of about 290,000 clones, with nearly 60% occurring once and the leading ten covering about 1.8%. The study, taken as a whole, reports: Sequences from scalp samples also cover resident alphabeta T cells of normal skin. Higher clonality than in normal scalp was seen in lesional scalp, especially alopecia totalis/universalis.

Germline loops: CDR1 GTSNPN, CDR2 SVGIG (reference sequence). This CDR3 contains 16 residues. Between the trimmed V and J ends, which lost 7 bases and 3 bases, there was a span of 21 bases. Remarks on this clone: Its antigen is undetermined.

Source: CD4+ T cells sorted from blood, taken at week 24, from a patient treated with tofacitinib. The clonotype originates from a human donor with alopecia areata. The rearrangement links TRBV30 to TRBJ2-2, with a possible D match to TRBD2 (5 bases). The CDR3 spells CAFQARGRTYTGELFF. CDR3 bases: TGTGCCTTCCAGGCCCGAGGGCGAACCTACACCGGGGAGCTGTTTTTT.